The 22 T cell receptor beta chains below come from one sample, sequenced in a study of high-grade serous ovarian cancer treatment subgroups. The tumor samples were collected prior to definitive surgery or chemotherapy. The method was immunoSEQ multiplex PCR; TCRdb's version includes in-frame clones alone and lacks a portion of them. The sample has approximately 40,000 clones, 79% seen once. Sequencing used tumor tissue. The receptors here all came from a human donor with high-grade serous ovarian cancer.

The chain has TRBV5-4 and TRBJ2-7, with 7 bases aligning to TRBD1. Germline CDR1 and CDR2: SGHNT and YYREEE (reference sequence). J gave up 5 bases and V 3 bases, and 2 bases lay outside the gene matches. The CDR3 is made up of 12 amino acids. The CDR3 loop is CASSWGQNEQYF. In DNA form, the CDR3 reads TGTGCCAGCAGCTGGGGACAGAACGAGCAGTACTTC.

This clone has more than one count but fewer than ten. V gene TRBV6-5 combines with J gene TRBJ1-5; the D gene is possibly TRBD1 (6 bases). Germline loops: CDR1 MNHEY, CDR2 SVGAGI. With 0 bases removed from V and 6 bases from J, the gap between germline ends came to 12 bases. This CDR3 has 15 amino acids. The CDR3 coding sequence is TGTGCCAGCAGTTACTCGAGAAAGGGGGGTCAGCCCCAGCATTTT. Translating it yields CASSYSRKGGQPQHF.

This sequence joins TRBV28 and TRBJ2-1; 14 positions agree with TRBD2. The V segment lost 3 bases and the J segment 11 bases; nucleotides outside the gene matches: 9. The CDR3 extends over 16 amino acids. CDR1 is MDHEN and CDR2 is SYDVKM in the germline V gene. The chain's CDR3 is CASSFRGLAGAWKQFF. In DNA form, the CDR3 reads TGTGCCAGCAGTTTCCGGGGACTAGCGGGAGCTTGGAAGCAGTTCTTC.

The gene calls are TRBV28 and TRBJ2-1; D is unclear. Trimming cost V 2 bases and J 0 bases, with 11 bases left between them. The CDR3 covers 16 residues. Per germline, CDR1 MDHEN and CDR2 SYDVKM. CDR3 protein: CASSLRSGFSYNEQFF. The CDR3 region has the DNA TGTGCCAGCAGTTTAAGGTCAGGCTTCTCCTACAATGAGCAGTTCTTC.

The V call is TRBV19, the J call TRBJ2-1, with D possibly TRBD2 on 5 matching bases. Trimming removed 0 bases at V and 7 bases at J, with 7 bases between. This CDR3 is 13 amino acids long. Germline V gene sequence: CDR1 LNHDA, CDR2 SQIVND (reference sequence). The CDR3 here is CASSIEGRNEQFF. The CDR3, as DNA: TGTGCCAGTAGTATAGAGGGGAGAAATGAGCAGTTCTTC.

The chain is built from TRBV28 and TRBJ1-4; D gene unclear. V was cut by 2 bases and J by 8 bases, with 9 bases left in between. From germline, CDR1 is MDHEN and CDR2 SYDVKM. CDR3 length: 13 amino acids. CDR3 DNA sequence: TGTGCCAGCAGTTTAGGGATAGGCGAAAAACTGTTTTTT. Protein product: CASSLGIGEKLFF.

This sequence joins TRBV7-6 and TRBJ2-3; 7 nucleotides agree with TRBD1. The CDR3 contains 15 residues. The germline CDR1 and CDR2 sequences are SGHVS and FNYEAQ. V shed 5 bases and J 4 bases; nucleotides not matched to a gene: 9. The CDR3: CASSRTRGGPDTQYF. CDR3 sequence (DNA): TGTGCCAGCAGCCGCACGCGAGGGGGCCCAGATACGCAGTATTTT.

CDR3 region: CSVGTNRGSYEQYF. The CDR3 nucleotides read TGCAGCGTCGGAACCAACAGGGGTTCCTACGAGCAGTACTTC. The rearrangement joins TRBV29-1 to TRBJ2-7, with TRBD1 matching 7 bases. The CDR3 runs to 14 residues. Germline V gives CDR1 SQVTM, CDR2 ANQGSEA. Trimming took 6 bases from V and 1 from J; bases not matched to a gene: 9.

The gene calls are TRBV7-2 and TRBJ2-6, with D maybe TRBD2 (5 bases). There are 17 residues in the CDR3. CDR1 is SGHTA, CDR2 FQGNSA, per germline. Trimming cost V 5 bases and J 1 base, with 15 bases left between them. CDR3 coding DNA: TGTGCCAGCAGCCGAGGGCACGTAAAGTCTGGGGCCAACGTCCTGACTTTC. It codes for CASSRGHVKSGANVLTF. Together with reference TRBV7-2 and TRBJ2-6, the CDR3 gives the full variable domain: GAGVSQSPSNKVTEKGKDVELRCDPISGHTALYWYRQSLGQGLEFLIYFQGNSAPDKSGLPSDRFSAERTGGSVSTLTIQRTQQEDSAVYLCASSRGHVKSGANVLTFGAGSRLTVL.

The V gene is TRBV7-9, the J gene TRBJ1-1, with D maybe TRBD1 (5 bases). In germline, CDR1 is SEHNR, CDR2 FQNEAQ (reference sequence). CDR3 length: 14 residues. Trimming shortened V by 3 bases and J by 4 bases, and 12 bases separated the two germline ends. The CDR3 coding sequence is TGTGCCAGCAGCTTTCGGGGCTGCGGCACTGAAGCTTTCTTT. Translation gives CASSFRGCGTEAFF.

The chain combines TRBV5-1 with TRBJ2-7, with 9 bases identical to TRBD2. V was pared by 4 bases and J by 5 bases, with 10 bases of the junction left unmatched. Germline V gene data show CDR1 as SGHRS and CDR2 as YFSETQ. The CDR3 has 15 amino acids. The CDR3 is CASSPPGTSSHEQYF. CDR3 coding DNA: TGCGCCAGCAGCCCCCCCGGGACTAGCTCTCACGAGCAGTACTTC.

The rearrangement joins TRBV5-5 to TRBJ1-1, with D maybe TRBD1 (5 bases). Trimming took 4 bases from V and 8 from J, leaving 15 bases between them. This CDR3 region has 13 residues. Germline lookup yields CDR1 SGHKS and CDR2 YYEKEE (reference sequence). DNA of the CDR3: TGTGCCAGCAGCCAGTTCCCGGGACTAGAAGCTTTCTTT. Translating it yields CASSQFPGLEAFF. Combining the CDR3 with reference TRBV5-5 and TRBJ1-1 gives the whole variable domain DAGVTQSPTHLIKTRGQQVTLRCSPISGHKSVSWYQQVLGQGPQFIFQYYEKEERGRGNFPDRFSARQFPNYSSELNVNALLLGDSALYLCASSQFPGLEAFFGQGTRLTVV.

The chain carries TRBV6-5 and TRBJ2-7, with a tentative D call TRBD2 (5 bases). Germline V gives CDR1 MNHEY, CDR2 SVGAGI. V gave up 6 bases and J gave up 0 bases, with 12 bases separating them. There are 14 residues in the CDR3. The CDR3: CASRSTSSSYEQYF. In DNA form, the CDR3 reads TGTGCCAGCAGAAGTACTAGTAGCTCCTACGAGCAGTACTTC.

V gene TRBV29-1 combines with J gene TRBJ2-3; no clear D. The V end was cut by 5 bases, the J end by 3 bases, with 9 bases between. The CDR3 length is 12 residues. CDR1 is SQVTM and CDR2 is ANQGSEA in the germline V gene. CDR3 DNA: TGCAGCGTTTTACCGAGGACAGATACGCAGTATTTT. Translated, it gives CSVLPRTDTQYF.

The chain couples TRBV28 to TRBJ1-2, with D tentatively TRBD1 (5 bases). Germline V gene lookup returns CDR1 MDHEN and CDR2 SYDVKM. The V end was cut by 3 bases, the J end by 8 bases, with 13 bases between. The CDR3 consists of 13 residues. CDR3 DNA sequence: TGTGCCAGCAGTTTTTCCAGCGGGGGGGGCTACACCTTC. This encodes CASSFSSGGGYTF.

The rearrangement uses TRBV7-2 and TRBJ2-3; D perhaps matches TRBD1 (5 bases). The V end was cut by 6 bases, the J end by 6 bases, with 25 bases between. CDR1 SGHTA and CDR2 FQGNSA come from the germline V gene. The CDR3 runs to 17 residues. This CDR3 is CASSPILQATAKDTQYF. Here the CDR3 DNA reads TGTGCCAGCAGTCCAATCCTACAGGCCACCGCCAAGGATACGCAGTATTTT.

The rearrangement uses TRBV4-1 and TRBJ1-1, with D possibly TRBD1 on 6 matching bases. Germline CDR1 reads MGHRA; CDR2 reads YSYEKL. V was shortened by 4 bases and J by 8 bases, with 17 bases between the two germline ends. This CDR3 comprises 14 residues. The CDR3 DNA sequence: TGCGCCAGCAGCCCCGATAGGGGGTCGGACGAAGCTTTCTTT. Translated: CASSPDRGSDEAFF.

V and J are TRBV2 and TRBJ2-1; D is possibly TRBD2 (6 bases). Germline V gene data show CDR1 as SNHLY and CDR2 as FYNNEI. CDR3 length: 14 amino acids. V dropped 6 bases and J dropped 4 bases, with 13 bases sitting between them. This CDR3 is CASSGLALYNEQFF. CDR3 DNA: TGTGCCAGCAGCGGGCTAGCGCTTTACAATGAGCAGTTCTTC.

The chain employs TRBV15 and TRBJ2-2; TRBD1 agrees at 7 bases. The CDR3 consists of 17 residues. V shed 4 bases, J shed 6 bases, and the junction held 14 bases outside the gene matches. Germline V gene data show CDR1 as LNHNV and CDR2 as YYDKDF (reference sequence). The CDR3 DNA follows: TGTGCCACCAGCAAGGGACCGGGACAGCCGAGGGCCGGGGAGCTGTTTTTT. Translated: CATSKGPGQPRAGELFF.

CDR3 bases: TGTGCCAGCAGCTCCCAACCCCGCGGGGGTCTCCTTCAGTACTTC. It codes for CASSSQPRGGLLQYF. The chain is built from TRBV11-2 and TRBJ2-4; the match to TRBD2 covers 7 bases. The germline V gene encodes CDR1 SGHAT and CDR2 FQNNGV. The CDR3 has 15 amino acids. The trim removed 4 bases at V and 11 bases at J, leaving 14 bases unmatched.

The chain is built from TRBV6-5 and TRBJ1-2; TRBD1 is a possible D gene (5 bases). The CDR3 loop spans 16 amino acids. Germline CDR1 is MNHEY and CDR2 is SVGAGI. Trimming took 4 bases from V and 6 from J, leaving 21 bases between them. CDR3 nucleotides: TGTGCCAGCAGTTGGACCCAAGCGGCGGGGGAGGATGGCTACACCTTC. It encodes CASSWTQAAGEDGYTF.

The CDR3 DNA reads as TGCGCCAGCAGCCCCACTCGGCCCGGCCGGTCCGGGGAGCTGTTTTTT. It encodes CASSPTRPGRSGELFF. This chain links TRBV5-1 with TRBJ2-2; D remains ambiguous. Germline CDR1 SGHRS, CDR2 YFSETQ. The CDR3 has 16 amino acids. Trimming cost V 4 bases and J 6 bases, with 19 bases left between them.